This entry features one TCR beta chain sequence. Its target is unknown. V shed 4 bases and J shed 4 bases, with 6 bases lying between them. This CDR3 is built from 12 residues. Looked up from germline, CDR1 is KGHDR and CDR2 is SFDVKD. This sample is part of a study of T-cell memory formation after mild COVID-19. Across the whole study: For the most part, TCR clusters were specific to one donor. Overall study findings and caveats: The appearance of some responding clones in pre-infection memory suggested that cross-reactive memory joined. For contracting clones, CD4+ ones sat mainly in CM and EM, CD8+ in EMRA.

With constant-segment primers, 5'RACE yielded cDNA libraries of TCR alpha and TCR beta that carried sample barcodes and UMIs. Each CDR3 protein gets one entry after TCRdb re-called the 5' RACE reads with MiXCR. The sample lists fewer than 400,000 distinct CDR3 sequences, roughly 15% occurring once. The V call is TRBV24-1, the J call TRBJ1-1; D perhaps matches TRBD1 (5 bases). Sequencing used PBMCs or a T cell subset sorted from them (not recorded which). The receptor was isolated from a man aged 18 to 30 who had mild COVID-19 (a few samples of this study predate the infection). Cell type and time point are not known. The CDR3 spells CATSDQGTEAFF. Here the CDR3 DNA reads TGTGCCACCAGTGACCAGGGCACTGAAGCTTTCTTT.